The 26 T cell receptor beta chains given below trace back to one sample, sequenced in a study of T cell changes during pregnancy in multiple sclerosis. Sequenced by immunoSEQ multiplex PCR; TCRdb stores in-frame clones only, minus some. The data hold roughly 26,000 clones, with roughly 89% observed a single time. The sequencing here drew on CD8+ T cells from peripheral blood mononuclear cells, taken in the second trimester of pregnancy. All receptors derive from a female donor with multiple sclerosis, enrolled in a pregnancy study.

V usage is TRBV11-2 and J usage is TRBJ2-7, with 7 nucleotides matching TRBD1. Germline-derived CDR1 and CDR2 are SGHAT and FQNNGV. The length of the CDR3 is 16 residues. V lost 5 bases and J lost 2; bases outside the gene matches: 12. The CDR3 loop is CASSGQTGLGAYEQYF. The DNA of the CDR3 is TGTGCCAGCAGCGGGCAGACAGGGTTGGGTGCCTACGAGCAGTACTTC.

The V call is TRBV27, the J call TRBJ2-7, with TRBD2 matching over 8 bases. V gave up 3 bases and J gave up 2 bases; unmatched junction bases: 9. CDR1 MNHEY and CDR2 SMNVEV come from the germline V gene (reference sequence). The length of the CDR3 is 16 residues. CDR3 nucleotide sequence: TGTGCCAGCAGTTTTCGGAAGCGGGAGTCCCCCTACGAGCAGTACTTC. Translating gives CASSFRKRESPYEQYF.

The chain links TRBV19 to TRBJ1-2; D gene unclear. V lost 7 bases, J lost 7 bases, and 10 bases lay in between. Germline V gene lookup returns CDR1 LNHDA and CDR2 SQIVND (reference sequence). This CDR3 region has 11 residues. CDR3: CASMSERGYTF. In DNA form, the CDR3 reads TGTGCCAGTATGTCAGAGCGTGGCTACACCTTC.

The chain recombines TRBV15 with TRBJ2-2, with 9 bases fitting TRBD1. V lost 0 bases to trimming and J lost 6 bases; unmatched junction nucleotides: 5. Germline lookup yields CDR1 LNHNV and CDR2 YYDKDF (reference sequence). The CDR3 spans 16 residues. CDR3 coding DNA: TGTGCCACCAGCAGAGATTCGACAGGGGGGTCCGGGGAGCTGTTTTTT. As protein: CATSRDSTGGSGELFF.

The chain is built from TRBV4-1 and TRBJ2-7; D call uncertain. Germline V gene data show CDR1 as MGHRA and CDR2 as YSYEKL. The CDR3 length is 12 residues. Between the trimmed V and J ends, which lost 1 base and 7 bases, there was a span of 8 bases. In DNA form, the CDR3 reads TGCGCCAGCAGCCAAGGATCGAGTGAGCAGTACTTC. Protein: CASSQGSSEQYF.

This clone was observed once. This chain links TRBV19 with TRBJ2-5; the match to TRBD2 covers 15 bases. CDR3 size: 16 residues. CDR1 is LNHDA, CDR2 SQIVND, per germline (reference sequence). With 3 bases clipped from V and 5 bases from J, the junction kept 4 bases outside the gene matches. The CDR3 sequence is CASSMGLAGGAETQYF. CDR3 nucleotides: TGTGCCAGTAGTATGGGACTAGCGGGAGGAGCGGAGACCCAGTACTTC.

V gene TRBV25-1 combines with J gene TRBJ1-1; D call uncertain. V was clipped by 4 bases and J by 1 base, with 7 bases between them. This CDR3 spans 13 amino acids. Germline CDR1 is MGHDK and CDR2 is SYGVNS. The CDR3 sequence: CASSGAQNTEAFF. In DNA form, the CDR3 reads TGTGCCAGCAGTGGTGCACAGAACACTGAAGCTTTCTTT.

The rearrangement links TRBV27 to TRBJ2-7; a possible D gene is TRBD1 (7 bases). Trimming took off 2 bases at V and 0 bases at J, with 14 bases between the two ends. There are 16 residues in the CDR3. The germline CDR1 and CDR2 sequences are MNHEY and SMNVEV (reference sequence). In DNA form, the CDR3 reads TGTGCCAGCAGTTTAGGTGCAGGGGGGATCTCCTACGAGCAGTACTTC. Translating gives CASSLGAGGISYEQYF.

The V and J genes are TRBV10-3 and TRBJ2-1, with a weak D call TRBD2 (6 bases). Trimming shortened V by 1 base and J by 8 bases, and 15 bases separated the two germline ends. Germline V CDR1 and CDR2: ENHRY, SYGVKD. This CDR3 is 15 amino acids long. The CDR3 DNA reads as TGTGCCATCAGTGAGTTAGCGGAGCAGTTCGATGAGCAGTTCTTC. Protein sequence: CAISELAEQFDEQFF.

CDR3 coding DNA: TGTGCCAGTAGTATCCAGAATTCCCATACGCAGTATTTT. Its protein product is CASSIQNSHTQYF. The chain links TRBV19 to TRBJ2-3; D is ambiguous. CDR3 length equals 13 residues. The V gene's germline CDR1 is LNHDA and CDR2 SQIVND (reference sequence). V lost 3 bases to trimming and J lost 7 bases, with 11 bases between them.

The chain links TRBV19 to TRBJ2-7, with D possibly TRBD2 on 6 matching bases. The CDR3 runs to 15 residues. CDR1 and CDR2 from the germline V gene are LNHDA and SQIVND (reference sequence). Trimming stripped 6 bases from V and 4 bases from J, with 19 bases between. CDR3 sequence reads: CASSGPGTLPYEQYF. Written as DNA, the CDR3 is TGTGCCAGTAGCGGTCCCGGGACTTTACCTTACGAGCAGTACTTC.

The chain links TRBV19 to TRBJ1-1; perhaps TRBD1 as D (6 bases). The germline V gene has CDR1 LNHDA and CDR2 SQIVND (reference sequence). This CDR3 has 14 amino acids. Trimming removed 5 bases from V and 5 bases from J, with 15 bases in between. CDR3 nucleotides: TGTGCCAGTAGTTTCCGGACAGTCTGGACTGAAGCTTTCTTT. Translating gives CASSFRTVWTEAFF.

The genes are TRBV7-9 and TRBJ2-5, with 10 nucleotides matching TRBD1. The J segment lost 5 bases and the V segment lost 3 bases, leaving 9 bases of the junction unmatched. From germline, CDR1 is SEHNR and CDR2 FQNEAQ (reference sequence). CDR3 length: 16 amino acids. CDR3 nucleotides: TGTGCCAGCAGCTTGGGGACAGGGGTTTGGGAGGAGACCCAGTACTTC. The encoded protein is CASSLGTGVWEETQYF.

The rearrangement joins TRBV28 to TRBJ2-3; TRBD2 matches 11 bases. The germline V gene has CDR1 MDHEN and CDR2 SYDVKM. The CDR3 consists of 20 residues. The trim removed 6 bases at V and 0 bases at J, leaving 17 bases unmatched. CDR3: CASSHRRIVGTSGSTDTQYF. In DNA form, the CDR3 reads TGTGCCAGCAGCCACCGGCGGATCGTCGGGACTAGCGGTAGCACAGATACGCAGTATTTT.

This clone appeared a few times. The CDR3 region has the DNA TGTGCCAGCAGTGAGAGAGAGAACACTGAAGCTTTCTTT. It codes for CASSERENTEAFF. The rearrangement uses TRBV6-4 and TRBJ1-1; D gene ambiguous. The CDR3 is 13 amino acids. Germline CDR1 reads MRHNA; CDR2 reads SNTAGT. The V and J ends lost 3 bases and 1 base respectively, with 6 bases between them.

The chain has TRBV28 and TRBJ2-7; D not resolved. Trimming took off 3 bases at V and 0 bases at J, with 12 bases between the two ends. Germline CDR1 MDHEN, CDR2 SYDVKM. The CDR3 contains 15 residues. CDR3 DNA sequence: TGTGCCAGCAGTTTCAGACTGTTGGGCTCCTACGAGCAGTACTTC. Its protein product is CASSFRLLGSYEQYF.

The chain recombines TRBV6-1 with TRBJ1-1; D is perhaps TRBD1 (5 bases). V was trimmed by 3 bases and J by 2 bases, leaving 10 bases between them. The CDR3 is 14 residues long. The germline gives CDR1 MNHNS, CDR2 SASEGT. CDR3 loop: CASSEVDINTEAFF. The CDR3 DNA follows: TGTGCCAGCAGTGAGGTGGACATCAACACTGAAGCTTTCTTT.

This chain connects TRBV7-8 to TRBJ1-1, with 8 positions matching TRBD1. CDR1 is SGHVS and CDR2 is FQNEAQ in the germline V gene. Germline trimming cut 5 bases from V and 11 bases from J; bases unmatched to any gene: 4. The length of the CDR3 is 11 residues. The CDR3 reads CASSTQGEAFF. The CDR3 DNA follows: TGTGCCAGCAGCACACAGGGGGAGGCTTTCTTT.

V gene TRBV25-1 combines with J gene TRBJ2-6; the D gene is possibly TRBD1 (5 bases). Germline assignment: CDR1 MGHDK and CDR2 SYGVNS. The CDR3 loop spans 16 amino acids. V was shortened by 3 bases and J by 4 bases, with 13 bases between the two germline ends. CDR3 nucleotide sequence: TGTGCCAGCAGTGACCCTTTCAGGGTCGGGGCCAACGTCCTGACTTTC. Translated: CASSDPFRVGANVLTF.

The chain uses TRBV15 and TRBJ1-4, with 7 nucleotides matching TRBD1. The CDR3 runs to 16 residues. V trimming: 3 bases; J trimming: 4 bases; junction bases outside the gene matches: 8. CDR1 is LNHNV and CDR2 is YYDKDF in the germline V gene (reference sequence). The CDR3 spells CATSRGGQHDNEKLFF. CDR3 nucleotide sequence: TGTGCCACCAGCAGGGGGGGACAGCACGATAATGAAAAACTGTTTTTT.

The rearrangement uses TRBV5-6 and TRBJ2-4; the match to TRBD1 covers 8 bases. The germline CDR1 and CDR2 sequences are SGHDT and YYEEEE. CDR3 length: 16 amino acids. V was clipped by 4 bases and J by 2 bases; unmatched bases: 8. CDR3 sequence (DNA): TGTGCCAGCAGCCCCGGGACAGGACGAACCAAAAACATTCAGTACTTC. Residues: CASSPGTGRTKNIQYF.

CDR3 in amino acids: CASSLDAGNEKLFF. The CDR3 nucleotides are TGTGCCAGCAGTTTAGACGCAGGGAATGAAAAACTGTTTTTT. The chain has TRBV6-5 and TRBJ1-4, with D perhaps TRBD1 (5 bases). Trimming took off 4 bases at V and 5 bases at J, with 11 bases between the two ends. This CDR3 is 14 amino acids long. Germline V gene lookup returns CDR1 MNHEY and CDR2 SVGAGI.

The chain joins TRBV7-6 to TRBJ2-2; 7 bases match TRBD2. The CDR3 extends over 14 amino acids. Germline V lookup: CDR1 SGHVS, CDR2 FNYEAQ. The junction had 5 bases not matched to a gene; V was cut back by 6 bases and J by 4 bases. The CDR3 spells CASSWRETTGELFF. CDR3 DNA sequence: TGTGCCAGCAGTTGGCGGGAGACCACCGGGGAGCTGTTTTTT. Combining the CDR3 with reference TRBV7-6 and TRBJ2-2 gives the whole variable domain GAGVSQSPRYKVTKRGQDVALRCDPISGHVSLYWYRQALGQGPEFLTYFNYEAQQDKSGLPNDRFSAERPEGSISTLTIQRTEQRDSAMYRCASSWRETTGELFFGEGSRLTVL.

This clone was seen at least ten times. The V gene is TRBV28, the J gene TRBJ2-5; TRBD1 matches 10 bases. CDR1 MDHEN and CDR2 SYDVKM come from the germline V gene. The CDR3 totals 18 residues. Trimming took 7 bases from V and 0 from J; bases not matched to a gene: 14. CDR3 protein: CASTVGTGEHPYQETQYF. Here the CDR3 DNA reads TGTGCCAGCACTGTAGGGACAGGGGAACACCCGTACCAAGAGACCCAGTACTTC.

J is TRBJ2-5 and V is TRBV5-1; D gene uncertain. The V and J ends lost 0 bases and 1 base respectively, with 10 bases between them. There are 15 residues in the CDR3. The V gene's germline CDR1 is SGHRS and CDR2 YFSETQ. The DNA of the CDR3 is TGCGCCAGCAGCTTGGGTGGCTCCTTCCAAGAGACCCAGTACTTC. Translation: CASSLGGSFQETQYF.

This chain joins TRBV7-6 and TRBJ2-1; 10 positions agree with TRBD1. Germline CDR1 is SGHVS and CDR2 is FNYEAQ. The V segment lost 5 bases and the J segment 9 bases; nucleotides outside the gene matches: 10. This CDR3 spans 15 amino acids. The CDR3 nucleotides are TGTGCCAGCAGCGTCGGGACAGGGGAGGGTAGTGAGCAGTTCTTC. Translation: CASSVGTGEGSEQFF.